These 31 T cell receptor beta chains share one sample of origin, sequenced in a study of OX40 agonist ivuxolimab in advanced cancers. Only in-frame clones appear in the TCRdb table, and some are missing; sequencing was by immunoSEQ multiplex PCR. Of about 21,000 clones detected, around 80% appear once; the ten largest clones hold 13% to 15%. Sequences were derived from CD4+ or CD8+ T cells sorted from blood, sampled in a trial of the OX40 agonist ivuxolimab. These receptors were collected from an adult with an advanced solid tumor such as melanoma, head and neck, liver or kidney cancer.

The chain recombines TRBV2 with TRBJ2-1; D unclear. CDR3 size: 14 residues. The V gene's germline CDR1 is SNHLY and CDR2 FYNNEI. V gave up 8 bases and J gave up 4 bases, with 15 bases separating them. The CDR3 DNA sequence: TGTGCCAGCGGGCGGATGATAGCTTACAATGAGCAGTTCTTC. Protein: CASGRMIAYNEQFF.

This sequence joins TRBV30 and TRBJ2-4; D not resolved. The germline V gene has CDR1 GTSNPN and CDR2 SVGIG (reference sequence). The CDR3 covers 16 residues. V was shortened by 0 bases and J by 0 bases, with 12 bases between the two germline ends. In DNA, the CDR3 is TGTGCCTGGAGTGTACGGGCGGCTTTAGCCAAAAACATTCAGTACTTC. As protein: CAWSVRAALAKNIQYF. Supplemented by reference TRBV30 and TRBJ2-4, the full variable domain reads SQTIHQWPATLVQPVGSPLSLECTVEGTSNPNLYWYRQAAGRGLQLLFYSVGIGQISSEVPQNLSASRPQDRQFILSSKKLLLSDSGFYLCAWSVRAALAKNIQYFGAGTRLSVL.

V gene TRBV28 combines with J gene TRBJ1-5; D perhaps matches TRBD1 (5 bases). The V and J ends lost 6 bases and 3 bases respectively, with 12 bases between them. This CDR3 is built from 14 residues. Germline CDR1 is MDHEN and CDR2 is SYDVKM. CDR3 DNA: TGTGCCAGCAGCACCGGGGGTAACAATCAGCCCCAGCATTTT. Translating gives CASSTGGNNQPQHF. Drawing the rest from reference TRBV28 and TRBJ1-5, the complete variable domain is DVKVTQSSRYLVKRTGEKVFLECVQDMDHENMFWYRQDPGLGLRLIYFSYDVKMKEKGDIPEGYSVSREKKERFSLILESASTNQTSMYLCASSTGGNNQPQHFGDGTRLSIL.

The chain employs TRBV10-3 and TRBJ2-3, with a weak D call TRBD2 (6 bases). This CDR3 is built from 18 residues. Trimming stripped 0 bases from V and 6 bases from J, with 22 bases between. From germline, CDR1 is ENHRY and CDR2 SYGVKD. This chain's CDR3 is CAISESIWGEFRSDTQYF. The CDR3 DNA reads TGTGCCATCAGTGAGTCGATTTGGGGGGAATTCCGATCGGATACGCAGTATTTT.

V gene TRBV4-2 combines with J gene TRBJ1-4; the D is unclear. V was shortened by 0 bases and J by 7 bases, with 15 bases between the two germline ends. CDR3 size: 16 residues. Germline-derived CDR1 and CDR2 are LGHNA and YNFKEQ. This chain's CDR3 is CASSQETWGFGEKLFF. The DNA for the CDR3 is TGTGCCAGCAGCCAAGAAACGTGGGGATTTGGTGAAAAACTGTTTTTT.

This chain links TRBV2 with TRBJ2-7; 8 bases are shared with TRBD1. Germline V gene sequence: CDR1 SNHLY, CDR2 FYNNEI. CDR3 length: 14 amino acids. Losses at the gene ends were 6 bases for V and 0 bases for J; bases not matched to a gene: 4. The CDR3 here is CASRGDRHSYEQYF. CDR3 bases: TGTGCCAGCAGGGGGGACAGGCACTCCTACGAGCAGTACTTC.

V is TRBV6-1 and J is TRBJ2-7; D might be TRBD1 (6 bases). V dropped 0 bases and J dropped 7 bases, with 16 bases sitting between them. The CDR3 is 15 amino acids. Germline-derived CDR1 and CDR2 are MNHNS and SASEGT. Written as DNA, the CDR3 is TGTGCCAGCAGTGAAGCGGAGTCAGGGGCTGGTGAGCAGTACTTC. Translating it yields CASSEAESGAGEQYF.

This chain links TRBV7-2 with TRBJ1-6; D not certain. With 3 bases removed from V and 10 bases from J, the gap between germline ends came to 7 bases. The CDR3 has 12 amino acids. CDR1 and CDR2 from the germline V gene are SGHTA and FQGNSA. CDR3 loop: CASSFPVSPLHF. As DNA, the CDR3 is TGTGCCAGCAGCTTCCCCGTCTCACCCCTCCACTTT.

This clone was recorded a few times. The V call is TRBV5-1, the J call TRBJ2-7; 11 nucleotides agree with TRBD1. The CDR3 is made up of 17 amino acids. With V trimmed by 0 bases and J by 4 bases, 9 bases remained unmatched. Germline CDR1 SGHRS, CDR2 YFSETQ. CDR3 DNA: TGCGCCAGCAGCTTGGCCAGCTTTCGGGACAGGGGGTACGAGCAGTACTTC. The encoded protein is CASSLASFRDRGYEQYF. Full variable domain (remainder filled in from reference TRBV5-1 and TRBJ2-7): KAGVTQTPRYLIKTRGQQVTLSCSPISGHRSVSWYQQTPGQGLQFLFEYFSETQRNKGNFPGRFSGRQFSNSRSEMNVSTLELGDSALYLCASSLASFRDRGYEQYFGPGTRLTVT.

The chain links TRBV14 to TRBJ2-1; possibly TRBD2 for D (6 bases). The CDR3 length is 16 residues. Per germline, CDR1 SGHDN and CDR2 FVKESK. With 0 bases removed from V and 7 bases from J, the gap between germline ends came to 16 bases. The CDR3 spells CASSQEGRRAGNEQFF. The CDR3, as DNA: TGTGCCAGCAGCCAAGAGGGACGCCGGGCGGGGAATGAGCAGTTCTTC.

V usage is TRBV11-2 and J usage is TRBJ2-3, with 9 bases matching TRBD1. The germline gives CDR1 SGHAT, CDR2 FQNNGV. Trimming at V came to 3 bases and at J to 6 bases, leaving 10 bases not matched to a gene. The CDR3 loop spans 16 amino acids. This CDR3 reads CASSLHRGRASDTQYF. CDR3 DNA: TGTGCCAGCAGCTTGCACAGGGGGCGGGCCTCGGATACGCAGTATTTT.

The V and J genes are TRBV6-5 and TRBJ2-7; 11 bases agree with TRBD2. The junction had 4 bases not matched to a gene; V was cut back by 2 bases and J by 1 base. This CDR3 contains 16 residues. From germline, CDR1 is MNHEY and CDR2 SVGAGI. CDR3 protein: CASSYKGTSGSYEQYF. In DNA, the CDR3 is TGTGCCAGCAGTTACAAGGGGACTAGCGGATCCTACGAGCAGTACTTC.

This clone was counted only a few times. The chain has TRBV11-1 and TRBJ2-7, with D possibly matching TRBD2 (6 bases). The V gene's germline CDR1 is SGHAT and CDR2 FQDESV (reference sequence). The V end was cut by 1 base, the J end by 0 bases, with 16 bases between. The CDR3 sequence is 17 residues long. The DNA for the CDR3 is TGTGCCAGCAGCTTAGGTTCGACGCAGGGACTCTCCTACGAGCAGTACTTC. Amino acid sequence: CASSLGSTQGLSYEQYF.

The CDR3 DNA sequence: TGTGCCAGCAGCGGACGCCCTACGGGAGAGCAGTACTTC. It specifies CASSGRPTGEQYF. This chain joins TRBV7-3 and TRBJ2-7; the D gene is possibly TRBD2 (5 bases). V was trimmed by 5 bases and J by 7 bases, leaving 15 bases between them. CDR3 length: 13 residues. The germline V gene encodes CDR1 SGHTA and CDR2 FQGTGA.

J is TRBJ1-1 and V is TRBV7-9; D is ambiguous. The CDR3 is 11 residues long. With 3 bases removed from V and 6 bases from J, the gap between germline ends came to 5 bases. Germline CDR1 and CDR2: SEHNR and FQNEAQ (reference sequence). The CDR3 DNA is TGTGCCAGCAGCTTCGGGTCTGAAGCTTTCTTT. Amino acids: CASSFGSEAFF.

This clone was observed a few times. V usage is TRBV6-4 and J usage is TRBJ1-5, with D hard to call. Germline V lookup: CDR1 MRHNA, CDR2 SNTAGT. Trimming removed 0 bases at V and 11 bases at J, with 23 bases between. The CDR3 covers 17 residues. In nucleotides, the CDR3 is TGTGCCAGCAGTGACTCGGAGGGAGGGAGTGGTCGCGGGTCCCAGCATTTT. Protein sequence: CASSDSEGGSGRGSQHF.

The chain combines TRBV28 with TRBJ2-5; maybe TRBD1 (6 bases). CDR3 length equals 16 residues. Trimming left V 2 bases short and J 0 bases short, with 13 bases between. Germline V lookup: CDR1 MDHEN, CDR2 SYDVKM. CDR3 bases: TGTGCCAGCAGTTTAGGGTCGGGACACCACCAAGAGACCCAGTACTTC. As protein: CASSLGSGHHQETQYF.

V gene TRBV7-6 combines with J gene TRBJ2-2; unclear D gene. CDR3 length equals 14 residues. Trimming took off 5 bases at V and 0 bases at J, with 7 bases between the two ends. Germline-derived CDR1 and CDR2 are SGHVS and FNYEAQ. In DNA form, the CDR3 reads TGTGCCAGCAGCCAAACTGCGAACACCGGGGAGCTGTTTTTT. Its protein product is CASSQTANTGELFF.

The genes are TRBV2 and TRBJ2-7, with TRBD1 matching 9 bases. The CDR3 consists of 14 residues. In germline, CDR1 is SNHLY, CDR2 FYNNEI. The ends lost 4 bases at V and 1 base at J; junction bases unmatched: 2. As DNA, the CDR3 is TGTGCCAGCAGTGGACAGGGGGGATCCTACGAGCAGTACTTC. The encoded protein is CASSGQGGSYEQYF.

V and J are TRBV7-9 and TRBJ2-7; 11 bases map to TRBD2. Per germline, CDR1 SEHNR and CDR2 FQNEAQ (reference sequence). J gave up 4 bases and V 2 bases, and 13 bases lay outside the gene matches. The CDR3 is 18 residues long. The CDR3 DNA reads as TGTGCCAGCAGCTTACAGAGGGTAACTAGCGGGAGACGTTACGAGCAGTACTTC. Translated: CASSLQRVTSGRRYEQYF.

V gene TRBV19 combines with J gene TRBJ2-5, with 13 nucleotides matching TRBD2. The CDR3 extends over 17 amino acids. J was trimmed by 4 bases and V by 3 bases; bases with no gene match: 8. Germline V CDR1 and CDR2: LNHDA, SQIVND (reference sequence). The CDR3 coding sequence is TGTGCCAGTAGTATCCTGGGACTAGCGGGATTTGCAGAGACCCAGTACTTC. This translates into CASSILGLAGFAETQYF.

V usage is TRBV5-1 and J usage is TRBJ1-6; possible D gene TRBD1, 5 bases. Trimming removed 0 bases at V and 7 bases at J, with 11 bases between. Per the germline V gene, CDR1 is SGHRS and CDR2 is YFSETQ. The CDR3 spans 15 residues. The CDR3 protein is CASSLAVTENSPLHF. In DNA, the CDR3 is TGCGCCAGCAGCTTGGCCGTGACAGAGAATTCACCCCTCCACTTT.

This sequence joins TRBV11-2 and TRBJ2-7; 9 bases match TRBD1. Germline lookup yields CDR1 SGHAT and CDR2 FQNNGV. This CDR3 contains 14 residues. V shed 5 bases and J 6 bases; nucleotides not matched to a gene: 8. In DNA form, the CDR3 reads TGTGCCAGCAGCCAGAATACAGGGGGCGGCGAGCAGTACTTC. Translating it yields CASSQNTGGGEQYF.

V gene TRBV6-8 combines with J gene TRBJ1-4, with a possible D match to TRBD1 (6 bases). The CDR3 contains 14 residues. Germline V CDR1 and CDR2: MNHGY, SAAAGT. Deletions cut 4 bases from V and 5 bases from J, with 11 bases between. DNA for the CDR3: TGTGCCAGCAGTTGGGGGCAGAGAAATGAAAAACTGTTTTTT. It encodes CASSWGQRNEKLFF.

The chain has TRBV29-1 and TRBJ1-2; the D gene is possibly TRBD1 (6 bases). Trimming took 2 bases from V and 4 from J, leaving 17 bases between them. The CDR3 contains 15 residues. The germline gives CDR1 SQVTM, CDR2 ANQGSEA. In DNA, the CDR3 is TGCAGCGTTGAATCTCGGACAGAATTAGGCTATGGCTACACCTTC. Translated, it gives CSVESRTELGYGYTF.

V and J are TRBV5-1 and TRBJ2-3; weak D call: TRBD2 (5 bases). The CDR3 sequence is 15 residues long. The V and J ends lost 4 bases and 3 bases respectively, with 15 bases between them. Germline V lookup: CDR1 SGHRS, CDR2 YFSETQ. In nucleotides, the CDR3 is TGCGCCAGCAGCCCCGGACTCGCGAAGACAGATACGCAGTATTTT. Protein product: CASSPGLAKTDTQYF.

The gene calls are TRBV11-2 and TRBJ2-3; 15 positions match TRBD2. Germline V gene data show CDR1 as SGHAT and CDR2 as FQNNGV. The CDR3 length is 19 residues. Germline trimming cut 1 base from V and 5 bases from J; bases unmatched to any gene: 10. The CDR3 region is CASSLVPPGLAGGGDTQYF. Written as DNA, the CDR3 is TGTGCCAGCAGCTTAGTCCCCCCGGGACTAGCGGGAGGTGGAGATACGCAGTATTTT. Together with reference TRBV11-2 and TRBJ2-3, the CDR3 gives the full variable domain: EAGVAQSPRYKIIEKRQSVAFWCNPISGHATLYWYQQILGQGPKLLIQFQNNGVVDDSQLPKDRFSAERLKGVDSTLKIQPAKLEDSAVYLCASSLVPPGLAGGGDTQYFGPGTRLTVL.

J is TRBJ2-3 and V is TRBV11-1; D perhaps matches TRBD2 (6 bases). The CDR3 sequence is 15 residues long. CDR1 is SGHAT, CDR2 FQDESV, per germline (reference sequence). V was cut by 4 bases and J by 0 bases, with 11 bases left in between. CDR3 protein: CASSSSGTSTDTQYF. In nucleotides, the CDR3 is TGTGCCAGCAGCTCCTCCGGGACTAGCACAGATACGCAGTATTTT.

The chain employs TRBV2 and TRBJ1-2; D is unclear. Germline lookup yields CDR1 SNHLY and CDR2 FYNNEI. This CDR3 contains 14 residues. V shed 2 bases and J shed 0 bases, with 7 bases lying between them. CDR3 in DNA: TGTGCCAGCAGTGAACAGGCTTCTAACTATGGCTACACCTTC. Translation gives CASSEQASNYGYTF.

The chain couples TRBV7-2 to TRBJ2-3; 9 bases match TRBD2. This CDR3 is 14 amino acids long. The junction had 10 bases not matched to a gene; V was cut back by 5 bases and J by 10 bases. Looked up from germline, CDR1 is SGHTA and CDR2 is FQGNSA. This CDR3 reads CASSPGNLAGSQYF. The CDR3 DNA follows: TGTGCCAGCAGCCCAGGGAATCTAGCGGGATCGCAGTATTTT.

The chain carries TRBV5-6 and TRBJ2-6; 8 bases line up with TRBD1. Germline V lookup: CDR1 SGHDT, CDR2 YYEEEE. The ends lost 0 bases at V and 0 bases at J; junction bases unmatched: 5. The CDR3 totals 18 residues. CDR3 coding DNA: TGTGCCAGCAGCTTGGGACAGGGGCGCCTCTCTGGGGCCAACGTCCTGACTTTC. Its protein is CASSLGQGRLSGANVLTF.